This T cell receptor (beta chain) is drawn from a study of blood T cell repertoires in COVID-19. Study in general: From the United States, Italy and Spain came samples of acute and convalescent COVID-19. T cells, B-cell-depleted T cells, or PBMCs supplied cDNA or gDNA.

Per the germline V gene, CDR1 is SGHTA and CDR2 is FQGNSA. The CDR3 is made up of 17 amino acids. J lost 9 bases, V lost 5 bases, and 16 bases had no gene match. Original processing notes: Reference gene primers were amplified, and this amplification served to estimate nucleated cell counts. TCRdb keeps only in-frame clones here, not all; method: immunoSEQ multiplex PCR. V, J and clone size are taken as reported in that table, and D and trimming were inferred from the DNA itself. The sample holds tens of thousands of clones, approximately 82% seen once. This clonotype was obtained from a human donor in a cohort sampled during active COVID-19. This chain uses TRBV7-2 with TRBJ1-6; 7 positions agree with TRBD1. The material sequenced was peripheral blood. The CDR3 region has the DNA TGTGCCAGCAGCCCAACTACCGGGACAGCTTTTTCTTCACCCCTCCACTTT. It encodes CASSPTTGTAFSSPLHF.